The clone carrying this TCR beta chain was recorded a few times. Its antigen remains unknown. One entry per CDR3 protein results from TCRdb running MiXCR on the reads. The data show under 200,000 distinct CDR3 sequences, about 20% seen once. This sample was included in a study of T cell repertoires in cytomegalovirus infection. Background on the study: Well-studied HLA-B-restricted epitopes and recently identified HLA-C-restricted epitopes of CMV were both used in the study. It was the public TCR beta signatures that indicated both CMV infection and matching HLA type. Study-wide points: Dominating the ex vivo response were TCR beta clonotypes that were CMV-specific and HLA-C-restricted.

Trimming cost V 6 bases and J 8 bases, with 20 bases left between them. CDR1 SGHTA and CDR2 FQGNSA come from the germline V gene. The length of the CDR3 is 16 residues. This receptor was identified in a human donor in good health (CMV status not recorded). Some clones in this sample may be carry-over from other donors' samples. The sample in question was CD8+ T cells from cultured PBMCs, obtained from culture after CMV antigen stimulation. The rearrangement links TRBV7-2 to TRBJ1-6; no firm D call. The CDR3 region is CASSSTTTVFDSPLHF. The CDR3 DNA reads TGTGCCAGCAGTTCTACCACGACGGTCTTTGATTCACCCCTCCACTTT.